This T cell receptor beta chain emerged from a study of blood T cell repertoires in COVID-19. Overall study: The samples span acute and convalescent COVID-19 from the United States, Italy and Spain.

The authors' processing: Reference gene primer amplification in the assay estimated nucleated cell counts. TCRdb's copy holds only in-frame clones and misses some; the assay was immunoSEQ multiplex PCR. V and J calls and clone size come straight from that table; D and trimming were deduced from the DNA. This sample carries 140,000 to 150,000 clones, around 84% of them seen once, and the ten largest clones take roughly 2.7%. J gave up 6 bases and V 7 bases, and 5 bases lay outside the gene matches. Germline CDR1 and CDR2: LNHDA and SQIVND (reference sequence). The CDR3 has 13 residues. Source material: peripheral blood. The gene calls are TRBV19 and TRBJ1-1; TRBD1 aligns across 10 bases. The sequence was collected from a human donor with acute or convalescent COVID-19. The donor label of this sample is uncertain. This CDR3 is CASKGQGLSEAFF. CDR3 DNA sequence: TGTGCCAGTAAGGGACAGGGGTTATCTGAAGCTTTCTTT.